The clone carrying this T cell receptor (beta chain) was observed many times. Antigen unknown. The data stem from a study of T cells in Graves' hyperthyroidism and ophthalmopathy. TCR beta CDR3 regions were amplified from RNA transcripts. The HTBI primer set drove a first-round RT-PCR of the TCR CDR3. TCRdb fed the multiplex PCR reads into MiXCR, producing one record per CDR3 protein. The sample has hundreds of thousands of distinct CDR3 sequences, roughly 25% seen once. Ophthalmopathy cases scored 3 or more on the Clinical Activity Score and 4 or more on NOSPECS grade, with duration below 3 months. Clinical symptoms, serum thyroxine and TRAb, thyroid ultrasound and orbital computed tomography together formed the diagnostic basis. Germline V gives CDR1 SNHLY, CDR2 FYNNEI. Trimming stripped 6 bases from V and 9 bases from J, with 18 bases between. CDR3 length: 15 residues. Whole-study findings and limits: Prediction of ophthalmopathy progression came a median around 6.5 months pre-onset.

The sample was blood. This TCR came from a woman in her twenties or thirties with Graves' ophthalmopathy. The V call is TRBV2, the J call TRBJ1-6; a weak D match, TRBD1 (6 bases). In nucleotides, the CDR3 is TGTGCCAGCAGCACCTATGGACAGCAAACTTCACCCCTCCACTTT. Its protein product is CASSTYGQQTSPLHF.